The 12 T cell receptor beta chains reported below all come from one sample, sequenced in a study of T cell changes during pregnancy in multiple sclerosis. This table comes from immunoSEQ multiplex PCR, and its TCRdb copy is limited to in-frame clones, with some not included. The sample contains more than 45,000 clones, about 88% of which appear only once. This specimen consisted of CD4+ T cells from peripheral blood mononuclear cells, obtained in the second trimester of pregnancy. These receptors all come from a female donor with multiple sclerosis, enrolled in a pregnancy study.

The chain joins TRBV18 to TRBJ2-5; D ambiguous. V shed 0 bases and J shed 2 bases, with 10 bases lying between them. Germline CDR1 reads KGHSH; CDR2 reads LQKENI. CDR3 length: 15 residues. The CDR3 nucleotides read TGTGCCAGCTCACCACCGGCGGCTTCGCAAGAGACCCAGTACTTC. It translates to CASSPPAASQETQYF.

This sequence joins TRBV19 and TRBJ1-5; tentatively, D is TRBD1 (6 bases). Germline CDR1 is LNHDA and CDR2 is SQIVND (reference sequence). Trimming removed 3 bases from V and 0 bases from J, with 18 bases in between. The CDR3 has 18 residues. The CDR3 here is CASSMRQAGIYSNQPQHF. The CDR3 nucleotides are TGTGCCAGTAGTATGAGACAGGCGGGCATCTATAGCAATCAGCCCCAGCATTTT.

V usage is TRBV18 and J usage is TRBJ2-7; TRBD2 matches 16 bases. With V trimmed by 3 bases and J by 5 bases, 4 bases remained unmatched. Per germline, CDR1 KGHSH and CDR2 LQKENI. CDR3 length: 16 residues. CDR3 coding DNA: TGTGCCAGCTCACCTGGGACTAGCGGGAGGGCCAACGAGCAGTACTTC. Residues: CASSPGTSGRANEQYF.

This clone was detected only once. This chain links TRBV7-3 with TRBJ2-1, with 10 bases aligning to TRBD2. With V trimmed by 5 bases and J by 4 bases, 5 bases remained unmatched. The CDR3 consists of 15 residues. The germline V gene has CDR1 SGHTA and CDR2 FQGTGA. For the CDR3, the DNA is TGTGCCAGCAGCGTAGCGGGAGGAGAGTACAATGAGCAGTTCTTC. Its protein is CASSVAGGEYNEQFF.

V is TRBV11-3 and J is TRBJ2-4; D might be TRBD2 (5 bases). V was cut by 5 bases and J by 6 bases, with 11 bases left in between. CDR3 length: 13 residues. Germline CDR1 is SGHNT and CDR2 is YENEEA. The CDR3 DNA sequence: TGTGCCAGCAGCAAGGACGGACTAAACATTCAGTACTTC. This gives the protein CASSKDGLNIQYF.

The chain uses TRBV7-9 and TRBJ2-7; 8 nucleotides align to TRBD2. With V trimmed by 4 bases and J by 0 bases, 5 bases remained unmatched. This CDR3 comprises 15 residues. CDR1 and CDR2 from the germline V gene are SEHNR and FQNEAQ (reference sequence). The CDR3 spells CASSSGGTSSYEQYF. In DNA, the CDR3 is TGTGCCAGCAGCTCCGGGGGGACTAGCTCCTACGAGCAGTACTTC.

The genes are TRBV30 and TRBJ1-5, with 8 bases aligning to TRBD1. V lost 2 bases and J lost 6; bases outside the gene matches: 6. CDR1 is GTSNPN, CDR2 SVGIG, per germline (reference sequence). This CDR3 spans 14 amino acids. This chain's CDR3 is CAWSRGQGIQPQHF. The CDR3 nucleotides are TGTGCCTGGAGTAGAGGACAGGGCATTCAGCCCCAGCATTTT. The variable domain in full, completed from reference TRBV30 and TRBJ1-5, reads SQTIHQWPATLVQPVGSPLSLECTVEGTSNPNLYWYRQAAGRGLQLLFYSVGIGQISSEVPQNLSASRPQDRQFILSSKKLLLSDSGFYLCAWSRGQGIQPQHFGDGTRLSIL.

The J gene is TRBJ2-7, the V gene TRBV19; 7 nucleotides match TRBD1. The CDR3 covers 14 residues. The germline gives CDR1 LNHDA, CDR2 SQIVND (reference sequence). V was clipped by 1 base and J by 3 bases; unmatched bases: 3. Here the CDR3 reads CASSIGRQGYEQYF. CDR3 DNA sequence: TGTGCCAGTAGTATAGGAAGACAGGGCTACGAGCAGTACTTC.

The V gene is TRBV11-2, the J gene TRBJ2-1; possible D gene TRBD1, 6 bases. Per germline, CDR1 SGHAT and CDR2 FQNNGV. This CDR3 comprises 12 residues. The V end was cut by 5 bases, the J end by 8 bases, with 10 bases between. This chain's CDR3 is CASSSTGYEQFF. The CDR3 coding sequence is TGTGCCAGCAGCAGTACAGGGTATGAGCAGTTCTTC.

The chain links TRBV18 to TRBJ1-5; 7 bases are a match to TRBD1. Germline V gene sequence: CDR1 KGHSH, CDR2 LQKENI. Trimming took 2 bases from V and 1 from J; bases not matched to a gene: 5. This CDR3 spans 16 amino acids. The CDR3 DNA reads TGTGCCAGCTCACCAGGGACAGCCACCAGCAATCAGCCCCAGCATTTT. Its translation is CASSPGTATSNQPQHF.

CDR3 nucleotide sequence: TGTGCCAGCAGCCCCCAGACAGGGGTCGTCTACGAGCAGTACTTC. It yields the protein CASSPQTGVVYEQYF. The genes are TRBV11-2 and TRBJ2-7, with 8 bases matching TRBD1. The V gene end was trimmed by 5 bases and the J gene end by 3 bases; junction bases not matched to a gene: 9. The germline gives CDR1 SGHAT, CDR2 FQNNGV. The CDR3 consists of 15 residues.

The chain is built from TRBV11-2 and TRBJ2-2, with D unresolved. This CDR3 is built from 17 residues. Germline-derived CDR1 and CDR2 are SGHAT and FQNNGV. The V end lost 5 bases, the J end lost 4 bases, and 20 bases lay between the germline ends. CDR3 nucleotides: TGTGCCAGCAGCCCCCGAGAAGTTATCGCGAGCACCGGGGAGCTGTTTTTT. It is translated as CASSPREVIASTGELFF.